This entry features one TCR beta chain sequence. Its antigen is not known. This sample was taken from a study of cytomegalovirus exposure and HLA in healthy donors. The CDR3 contains 16 residues. After removal of 1 base from V and 4 bases from J, the junction contained 8 bases not matched to a gene. The germline gives CDR1 SEHNR, CDR2 FQNEAQ (reference sequence). Study results and caveats: It was likely that a cluster of highly shared sequence variants was a sequencing artifact. TCR beta chain V- and J-gene trimming was linked, in a later analysis, to a missense variant in DCLRE1C. More clonal expansion characterized HLA-associated TCR beta chains than equally common others in a later analysis.

Both 60 Vbeta primers and 13 Jbeta primers went into the PCR. Original handling: Later, roughly 80 million unique TCR beta chains were counted in an analysis, and approximately 9.9 million of them were shared. Data came from immunoSEQ multiplex PCR; TCRdb stores just in-frame clones and leaves some out. V, J and clone size derive from that table, while D and trimming were established from the DNA sequence. The table lists about 140,000 clones, 80% of them singletons. This TCR derives from a man aged 35 to 55 in good health and CMV-seronegative. The chain uses TRBV7-9 and TRBJ2-3, with 7 bases fitting TRBD1. The sequenced sample was PBMCs. CDR3 DNA sequence: TGTGCCAGCAGCTTAGGGGTGACAGGGAAGTCAGATACGCAGTATTTT. It yields the protein CASSLGVTGKSDTQYF.